This T cell receptor beta chain was sequenced during a study of T-cell reconstitution after alpha-beta-depleted transplantation in children. Unique molecular identifiers were incorporated into the prepared TCRbeta library. MiXCR was run by TCRdb on the PCR reads, yielding one entry per CDR3 protein. The table lists 800,000 to 1,000,000 distinct CDR3 sequences, roughly 29% of them singletons. The sample in question was PBMCs, mostly from graft donor cells, obtained 360 days after TCRalphabeta/CD19-depleted stem cell transplant. The origin of this receptor is a boy less than two years old who had a stem cell transplant for SCID, so the T cells may come from the graft donor.

Here the CDR3 reads CASSLWGFRVRTAMNTEAFF. The CDR3 coding sequence is TGTGCCAGCAGTTTATGGGGCTTTCGGGTCAGGACAGCAATGAACACTGAAGCTTTCTTT. The chain joins TRBV28 to TRBJ1-1, with D maybe TRBD1 (6 bases). Germline assignment: CDR1 MDHEN and CDR2 SYDVKM. The CDR3 consists of 20 residues. Between the trimmed V and J ends, which lost 0 bases and 0 bases, there was a span of 23 bases.